These 22 T cell receptor beta chains share one sample of origin, sequenced in a study of T cells in Graves' hyperthyroidism and ophthalmopathy. RNA transcripts were the template for amplifying TCR beta CDR3 regions. TCR CDR3 underwent first-round RT-PCR with the HTBI primer set. TCRdb analysed the multiplex PCR reads with MiXCR anew, one entry per CDR3 protein. The sample contains a few hundred thousand distinct CDR3 sequences, 20% to 25% of which appear only once. The sample taken for sequencing was blood. The receptors originated from a woman in her seventies with Graves' ophthalmopathy.

Only a few counts were recorded for this clonotype. The chain employs TRBV6-2 or TRBV6-3 and TRBJ2-7; D is ambiguous. Germline V gives CDR1 MNHEY, CDR2 SVGEGT. The CDR3 length is 12 residues. The ends were cut back, 0 bases at V and 6 bases at J, with 6 bases in the middle. CDR3 amino acids: CASSYSIREQYF. The CDR3 nucleotides are TGTGCCAGCAGTTACTCGATACGCGAGCAGTACTTC.

There are a few counts of this clonotype. The chain couples TRBV5-8 to TRBJ2-7; 14 nucleotides align to TRBD2. The CDR3 runs to 15 residues. The germline V gene encodes CDR1 SGHTS and CDR2 YDEGEE. The J segment lost 12 bases and the V segment lost 0 bases, leaving 8 bases of the junction unmatched. The CDR3 loop reads CASSLATSGRDGRYF. The CDR3 DNA follows: TGTGCCAGCAGCTTGGCGACTAGCGGGAGGGACGGGCGGTACTTC.

A few counts support this clonotype. The rearrangement links TRBV20-1 to TRBJ1-4; D call uncertain. This CDR3 is built from 13 residues. Trimming took off 2 bases at V and 3 bases at J, with 7 bases between the two ends. Germline loops: CDR1 DFQATT, CDR2 SNEGSKA (reference sequence). The CDR3 DNA reads TGCAGTGCTAGATATGGGGCTAATGAAAAACTGTTTTTT. Its protein is CSARYGANEKLFF.

This clonotype was seen only a few times. This chain connects TRBV19 to TRBJ2-5; TRBD1 aligns across 7 bases. J lost 2 bases, V lost 6 bases, and 6 bases had no gene match. The CDR3 is 14 amino acids. Germline V gene data show CDR1 as LNHDA and CDR2 as SQIVND (reference sequence). The CDR3 region has the DNA TGTGCCAGTAGCCCGGGACAGATACAAGAGACCCAGTACTTC. As protein: CASSPGQIQETQYF.

There are a few counts of this clonotype. V and J are TRBV7-9 and TRBJ1-5; TRBD1 might be the D (5 bases). V gave up 1 base and J gave up 4 bases, with 11 bases separating them. Germline-derived CDR1 and CDR2 are SEHNR and FQNEAQ (reference sequence). This CDR3 region has 15 residues. The CDR3 DNA is TGTGCCAGCAGCTTAGGGGGGTCGTATAATCAGCCCCAGCATTTT. Protein: CASSLGGSYNQPQHF.

This clonotype came up many times. The gene calls are TRBV11-2 and TRBJ1-5, with no clear D. This CDR3 is 14 amino acids long. Germline V CDR1 and CDR2: SGHAT, FQNNGV. Trimming took 5 bases from V and 0 from J, leaving 8 bases between them. The CDR3 bases are TGTGCCAGCAGCCGATCTTATAGCAATCAGCCCCAGCATTTT. Residues: CASSRSYSNQPQHF.

This clonotype has ten or more counts. The junction does not match germline at one end; this may be a read error. The rearrangement links TRBV7-7 to TRBJ2-1, with D tentatively TRBD2 (6 bases). From germline, CDR1 is SSHAT and CDR2 FNYEAQ (reference sequence). There are 16 residues in the CDR3. CDR3 nucleotides: TGTGCTAGCAGCTTAGGCCGACTAGTGGAGGGGAATGAGCAGTTCTTC. Its protein is CASSLGRLVEGNEQFF.

This clonotype was counted only a few times. The chain has TRBV30 and TRBJ1-1; the D is unclear. The CDR3 extends over 13 amino acids. V lost 2 bases and J 1 base, leaving 8 bases between the germline ends. Looked up from germline, CDR1 is GTSNPN and CDR2 is SVGIG (reference sequence). CDR3 region: CAWSITSNTEAFF. CDR3 DNA: TGTGCCTGGAGTATCACGTCGAACACTGAAGCTTTCTTT.

This clonotype was recorded a few times. CDR3 DNA sequence: TGTGCCAGTAGTATATCGGCAGAGATCTATGGCTACACCTTC. Translating gives CASSISAEIYGYTF. The chain uses TRBV19 and TRBJ1-2; the D is unclear. The germline V gene encodes CDR1 LNHDA and CDR2 SQIVND (reference sequence). V lost 2 bases and J 4 bases, leaving 11 bases between the germline ends. The length of the CDR3 is 14 residues. Drawing the rest from reference TRBV19 and TRBJ1-2, the complete variable domain is DGGITQSPKYLFRKEGQNVTLSCEQNLNHDAMYWYRQDPGQGLRLIYYSQIVNDFQKGDIAEGYSVSREKKESFPLTVTSAQKNPTAFYLCASSISAEIYGYTFGSGTRLTVV.

This rearrangement joins TRBV28 to TRBJ2-1; TRBD1 might be the D (6 bases). The V gene lost 2 bases and the J gene lost 8 bases, with 13 bases spanning the gap. The CDR3 loop spans 14 amino acids. Germline CDR1 is MDHEN and CDR2 is SYDVKM. The CDR3 region is CASSLGGEGDEQFF. The CDR3 nucleotides are TGTGCCAGCAGTTTAGGGGGTGAGGGGGATGAGCAGTTCTTC.

This sequence joins TRBV7-9 and TRBJ2-3; tentatively, D is TRBD1 or TRBD2 (5 bases each). The V gene lost 7 bases and the J gene lost 3 bases, with 23 bases spanning the gap. Looked up from germline, CDR1 is SEHNR and CDR2 is FQNEAQ (reference sequence). CDR3 length: 17 residues. The CDR3 loop reads CASTPTGLVLLTDTQYF. In DNA form, the CDR3 reads TGTGCCAGCACCCCAACGGGGCTAGTTCTCCTGACAGATACGCAGTATTTT. Complete variable domain (other parts from reference TRBV7-9 and TRBJ2-3): DTGVSQNPRHKITKRGQNVTFRCDPISEHNRLYWYRQTLGQGPEFLTYFQNEAQLEKSRLLSDRFSAERPKGSFSTLEIQRTEQGDSAMYLCASTPTGLVLLTDTQYFGPGTRLTVL.

The rearrangement joins TRBV6-5 to TRBJ1-2, with no clear D. The germline V and J ends were trimmed by 0 bases and 4 bases, with 9 bases remaining between them. Germline values: CDR1 MNHEY, CDR2 SVGAGI. The CDR3 sequence is 14 residues long. The CDR3 bases are TGTGCCAGCAGTTACTCGACGGCGGCCTATGGCTACACCTTC. Its translation is CASSYSTAAYGYTF.

V gene TRBV5-1 combines with J gene TRBJ1-4, with D hard to call. From germline, CDR1 is SGHRS and CDR2 YFSETQ. The CDR3 runs 15 residues. V was clipped by 2 bases and J by 4 bases, with 12 bases between them. Here the CDR3 reads CASSFGNRDNEKLFF. The CDR3 nucleotides read TGCGCCAGCAGCTTCGGTAACAGAGATAATGAAAAACTGTTTTTT.

The gene calls are TRBV12-3 or TRBV12-4 and TRBJ1-1, with 9 bases aligning to TRBD1. The V segment lost 6 bases and the J segment 6 bases; nucleotides outside the gene matches: 2. CDR3 length: 12 amino acids. The CDR3 DNA is TGTGCCAGCAGACGACAGGGGGCTGAAGCTTTCTTT. Encoded protein: CASRRQGAEAFF.

The chain recombines TRBV27 with TRBJ1-1; 8 nucleotides agree with TRBD1. CDR1 MNHEY and CDR2 SMNVEV come from the germline V gene (reference sequence). This CDR3 region has 14 residues. V dropped 5 bases and J dropped 5; count of bases not matched to a gene: 7. Written as DNA, the CDR3 is TGTGCCAGCAGTCAGGGGGCAGGGGGGACTGAAGCTTTCTTT. Amino acid sequence: CASSQGAGGTEAFF.

This clonotype was seen more than once but under ten times. This chain links TRBV12-3 or TRBV12-4 with TRBJ2-1; D remains ambiguous. V lost 0 bases, J lost 8 bases, and 2 bases lay in between. The CDR3 sequence is 11 residues long. CDR3 protein: CASSLAYEQFF. The CDR3 DNA reads TGTGCCAGCAGTTTAGCGTATGAGCAGTTCTTC.

This clonotype was picked up a small number of times. V and J are TRBV27 and TRBJ2-3, with D possibly matching TRBD2 (7 bases). Between the trimmed V and J ends, which lost 7 bases and 9 bases, there was a span of 23 bases. The CDR3 spans 15 residues. CDR1 and CDR2 from the germline V gene are MNHEY and SMNVEV (reference sequence). CDR3 amino acids: CASKVWEGPQGTQYF. CDR3 nucleotide sequence: TGTGCCAGCAAGGTGTGGGAGGGCCCACAGGGAACGCAGTATTTT.

A few counts support this clonotype. The V gene is TRBV12-3 or TRBV12-4, the J gene TRBJ1-2; tentative D call: TRBD1 (5 bases). The CDR3 has 12 residues. V lost 5 bases, J lost 5 bases, and 9 bases lay in between. The CDR3 loop reads CASSGTWYGYTF. The CDR3 DNA reads TGTGCCAGCAGTGGGACTTGGTATGGCTACACCTTC.

The chain uses TRBV7-9 and TRBJ1-4; possible D gene TRBD1, 6 bases. Trimming pared 10 bases from V and 5 bases from J, leaving 11 bases between. This CDR3 has 12 residues. Germline CDR1 SEHNR, CDR2 FQNEAQ (reference sequence). The CDR3 DNA reads TGTGCCACCCGAAGGGGGAATGAAAAACTGTTTTTT. Translated, it gives CATRRGNEKLFF.

In its sample, this clonotype was seen a few times. The chain employs TRBV9 and TRBJ2-7, with D perhaps assigned TRBD1 or TRBD2 (5 bases each). Germline V lookup: CDR1 SGDLS, CDR2 YYNGEE. Trimming removed 4 bases from V and 6 bases from J, with 17 bases in between. The CDR3 totals 14 residues. In DNA, the CDR3 is TGTGCCAGCAGCCCCCGGGACGTAAAGGGCGAGCAGTACTTC. This gives the protein CASSPRDVKGEQYF.

This clonotype came up a few times. The chain employs TRBV20-1 and TRBJ2-3; D possibly corresponds to TRBD2 (5 bases). This CDR3 is 10 amino acids long. Germline CDR1 reads DFQATT; CDR2 reads SNEGSKA (reference sequence). The CDR3 sequence is CTPGEDTQYF. CDR3 coding DNA: TGCACCCCCGGGGAAGATACGCAGTATTTT.

This sequence joins TRBV7-9 and TRBJ2-3; D gene uncertain. The CDR3 has 12 amino acids. V was clipped by 7 bases and J by 6 bases, with 11 bases between them. CDR1 SEHNR and CDR2 FQNEAQ come from the germline V gene (reference sequence). CDR3 bases: TGTGCCAGCACCCAAGGGCGGGATACGCAGTATTTT. It codes for CASTQGRDTQYF.